Listed below are T cell receptor beta chains from one sample, sequenced in a study of beta chain features in type 1 diabetes. Profiled with immunoSEQ multiplex PCR; TCRdb holds only in-frame clones, not every one. This sample has fewer than 900,000 clones, with roughly a sixth found just once. The sequenced sample consisted of naive CD4+ T cells from blood. All receptors come from a woman in her late teens or twenties in good health. The CDR3 runs from the conserved cysteine through the conserved F or W. The D gene is left open where the match is weak. Clone size appears in some rows only: once, few, many, or a class for an expanded clone.

d_gene	v_gene	abundance	j_gene	len	CDR3nt	CDR3aa
-	TRBV7-3	-	TRBJ2-6	14	TGTGCCAGCAGCCCTGACTCTGGGGCCAACGTCCTGACTTTC	CASSPDSGANVLTF
-	TRBV7-2	few	TRBJ2-7	14	TGTGCCAGCAGCATGACTCTTCTCTCCTACGAGCAGTACTTC	CASSMTLLSYEQYF
TRBD1	TRBV27	few	TRBJ2-7	13	TGTGCCAGCAGAACCCGGACAGGGCGGGAGCAGTACTTC	CASRTRTGREQYF
-	TRBV19	-	TRBJ1-4	11	TGTGCCAGTAGCGGAGTTGAAAAACTGTTTTTT	CASSGVEKLFF
-	TRBV6-5	few	TRBJ2-7	13	TGTGCCAGCAGCGAAGCAGGGACTTACGAGCAGTACTTC	CASSEAGTYEQYF
-	TRBV5-1	-	TRBJ2-3	15	TGCGCCAGCAGCTTGGGTGGGACAAGCACAGATACGCAGTATTTT	CASSLGGTSTDTQYF
-	TRBV5-1	few	TRBJ2-3	15	TGCGCCAGCAGCTTGGGGACAAATATCGGAGATACGCAGTATTTT	CASSLGTNIGDTQYF
-	TRBV29-1	-	TRBJ1-2	11	TGCAGCGTTGTGGACCAAGGTGGCTACACCTTC	CSVVDQGGYTF
TRBD1	TRBV18	few	TRBJ1-5	15	TGTGCCAGCTCTTACGAGGGACAGGACAATCAGCCCCAGCATTTT	CASSYEGQDNQPQHF
-	TRBV18	-	TRBJ1-2	16	TGTGCCAGCTCACCACCGCTAACTACAGGAAAGCATGGCTACACCTTC	CASSPPLTTGKHGYTF
-	TRBV10-3	-	TRBJ2-1	13	TGTGCCAGCGAAACAGAGCCCTACAATGAGCAGTTCTTC	CASETEPYNEQFF
-	TRBV28	few	TRBJ2-7	14	TGTGCCAGCAGAGCTGAAGGGACCACCTACGAGCAGTACTTC	CASRAEGTTYEQYF
TRBD1	TRBV10-3	few	TRBJ1-2	19	TGTGCCATCAGTGATCCGCGGGGACAGGTTTCACTGAGGAACTATGGCTACACCTTC	CAISDPRGQVSLRNYGYTF
-	TRBV7-2	-	TRBJ2-7	14	TGTGCCAGCAGCTTAGGTGGCGGGATCTACGAGCAGTACTTC	CASSLGGGIYEQYF
TRBD2	TRBV20-1	-	TRBJ2-1	11	TGCAGCGTGCAACCCGGGACTAGCGTCTTCTTC	CSVQPGTSVFF
-	TRBV28	few	TRBJ2-2	13	TGTGCCAGCAGTTTGGGGCTGGCCGGGGAGCTGTTTTTT	CASSLGLAGELFF
TRBD2	TRBV6-6	-	TRBJ2-5	14	TGTGCCAGCAGCCCCAGACTAGCCCGGGAGACCCAGTACTTC	CASSPRLARETQYF
-	TRBV7-2	few	TRBJ1-1	12	TGTGCCAGCAGCTTATTTCGCGACGAAGCTTTCTTT	CASSLFRDEAFF
-	TRBV19	-	TRBJ2-1	13	TGTGCCAGTAGTTGGGGTTCGTACAATGAGCAGTTCTTC	CASSWGSYNEQFF
-	TRBV4-3	-	TRBJ1-1	17	TGCGCCAGCAGCCAAGACGCCGACGGCAGGTGGTACACTGAAGCTTTCTTT	CASSQDADGRWYTEAFF
-	TRBV2	-	TRBJ2-7	13	TGTGCCAGCTCCGGGGACCCACCCTACGAGCAGTACTTC	CASSGDPPYEQYF
TRBD1	TRBV23-1	few	TRBJ1-3	16	TGCGCCAGCAGTCACGACAGGGGGCTTGTTGGAAACACCATATATTTT	CASSHDRGLVGNTIYF
-	TRBV15	few	TRBJ2-5	16	TGTGCCACCAGCAGAGTAGGTTGGGACTCCAAAGAGACCCAGTACTTC	CATSRVGWDSKETQYF
-	TRBV29-1	-	TRBJ1-1	12	TGCAGCGTTGACAGGGGTGGCACTGAAGCTTTCTTT	CSVDRGGTEAFF
TRBD2	TRBV28	-	TRBJ2-1	15	TGTGCCAGCAGTAGTAGCGGGGCCCCCTACAATGAGCAGTTCTTC	CASSSSGAPYNEQFF
TRBD2	TRBV5-1	few	TRBJ2-5	14	TGCGCCAGCAGGGCAGCGGGAGAGAAAGAGACCCAGTACTTC	CASRAAGEKETQYF
-	TRBV5-4	-	TRBJ2-3	15	TGCGCCAGCAGCCAAGGGGGTCCTAGCACAGATACGCAGTATTTT	CASSQGGPSTDTQYF
TRBD1	TRBV14	many	TRBJ2-5	15	TGTGCCAGCAGCCAACGGACAGGGGGTGGAGAGACCCAGTACTTC	CASSQRTGGGETQYF
-	TRBV10-2	-	TRBJ2-7	16	TGCGCCAGCAGTGACATTTGGGGCCCCAGGGCCTACGAGCAGTACTTC	CASSDIWGPRAYEQYF
-	TRBV5-6	-	TRBJ2-1	11	TGTGCCAGCAGCATTCATAATGAGCAGTTCTTC	CASSIHNEQFF
-	TRBV9	few	TRBJ1-3	14	TGTGCCAGCAGCGTAGACTCACCTGGAAACACCATATATTTT	CASSVDSPGNTIYF
TRBD2	TRBV27	-	TRBJ2-7	18	TGTGCCAGCAGCCCCTTGGCCTTTCCTCTAGCGGGAGCCGGGGAGCAGTACTTC	CASSPLAFPLAGAGEQYF
-	TRBV6-6	-	TRBJ2-7	13	TGTGCCAGCAGTCGGGGGTCGACCTACGAGCAGTACTTC	CASSRGSTYEQYF
-	TRBV7-9	-	TRBJ2-6	16	TGTGCCAGCAGCTCACCGGCGGGCTCTGGGGCCAACGTCCTGACTTTC	CASSSPAGSGANVLTF
-	TRBV19	-	TRBJ2-7	14	TGTGCCAGTAGTATTAGGCAGTCCTCCTACGAGCAGTACTTC	CASSIRQSSYEQYF
-	TRBV19	-	TRBJ1-2	12	TGTGCCAGTAGCCTAGCTAACTATGGCTACACCTTC	CASSLANYGYTF
-	TRBV5-4	few	TRBJ2-5	14	TGTGCCAGCAGCCAGAGGGACTACCAAGAGACCCAGTACTTC	CASSQRDYQETQYF
-	TRBV28	-	TRBJ2-5	15	TGTGCCAGCAGTCTAGTTTTCTACAGGGTGGAGACCCAGTACTTC	CASSLVFYRVETQYF
TRBD2	TRBV29-1	few	TRBJ2-1	15	TGCAGCGCTCAGTCCGGGACTACCCTCTACAATGAGCAGTTCTTC	CSAQSGTTLYNEQFF
TRBD2	TRBV28	few	TRBJ2-7	17	TGTGCCAGCAGCACTAGCGGGAGGGTATTCCGTGGGTACGAGCAGTACTTC	CASSTSGRVFRGYEQYF
-	TRBV7-2	-	TRBJ1-2	12	TGTGCCAGCAGCTTAGGGGGGTATGGCTACACCTTC	CASSLGGYGYTF
-	TRBV14	few	TRBJ2-5	14	TGTGCCAGCAGCCATCGGGGATACCGGGAGACCCAGTACTTC	CASSHRGYRETQYF
-	TRBV27	few	TRBJ2-7	16	TGTGCCAGCAGTCCGCACCCTACCGGGACCGCCTACGAGCAGTACTTC	CASSPHPTGTAYEQYF
TRBD1	TRBV11-2	few	TRBJ2-1	12	TGTGCCAGCAGCAGACAGGGCTATGAGCAGTTCTTC	CASSRQGYEQFF
TRBD2	TRBV6-1	-	TRBJ2-7	13	TGTGCCAGCAGGCGGGAGAGCTCCTACGAGCAGTACTTC	CASRRESSYEQYF
-	TRBV4-2	few	TRBJ2-1	14	TGTGCCAGCAGCCAGCTAATGTCCGGCAATGAGCAGTTCTTC	CASSQLMSGNEQFF